This TCR beta chain was sequenced in a study of blood T cells in healthy people across ages. Combining a sample-barcoded 5' primer with a J-beta primer mix, a second PCR ran for roughly 6 to 11 cycles. Via MiXCR, TCRdb re-called the 5' RACE reads, giving one row per CDR3 protein. This table has some 1.8 million distinct CDR3 sequences, approximately 40% appearing once. The receptor was derived from a human donor in good health. Sequenced sample: blood.

The DNA of the CDR3 is TGTGCCAGCAGCACAGCGGGGGGGCCAGGCGGGGAGCTGTTTTTT. Amino acids: CASSTAGGPGGELFF. The rearrangement joins TRBV12-3 or TRBV12-4 to TRBJ2-2; 10 bases align to TRBD2. V lost 6 bases and J lost 7; bases outside the gene matches: 8. The CDR3 contains 15 residues.